Below are 30 T cell receptor beta chains sequenced from a single sample in a study of T cell responses to AZD1222 COVID-19 vaccine. Sequenced by immunoSEQ multiplex PCR; TCRdb stores in-frame clones only, minus some. The sample lists roughly 140,000 clones, around 88% occurring once. The source material was peripheral blood, sampled on day 0 of AZD1222 vaccination. The receptors were sampled from an adult in good health.

The chain links TRBV11-2 to TRBJ2-7; D perhaps matches TRBD1 (5 bases). Germline CDR1 and CDR2: SGHAT and FQNNGV. The CDR3 sequence is 13 residues long. Trimming stripped 5 bases from V and 2 bases from J, with 10 bases between. In DNA, the CDR3 is TGTGCCAGCAGCCCCCCACAGGCCTACGAGCAGTACTTC. It specifies CASSPPQAYEQYF.

This clone was seen at least ten times. The chain employs TRBV27 and TRBJ1-1, with 9 nucleotides matching TRBD1. J lost 4 bases, V lost 2 bases, and 5 bases had no gene match. CDR1 and CDR2 from the germline V gene are MNHEY and SMNVEV (reference sequence). CDR3 size: 15 residues. CDR3 protein: CASSLRGTGSTEAFF. For the CDR3, the DNA is TGTGCCAGCAGTTTACGTGGGACAGGGTCCACTGAAGCTTTCTTT.

CDR3 DNA: TGTGCCAGCAGCAAAACTCGGTCGGCGGGGCCCCAGCATTTT. This codes for CASSKTRSAGPQHF. V is TRBV6-5 and J is TRBJ1-5; D is unresolved. This CDR3 contains 14 residues. CDR1 is MNHEY, CDR2 SVGAGI, per germline. V was shortened by 6 bases and J by 9 bases, with 18 bases between the two germline ends.

This chain uses TRBV18 with TRBJ1-1; no definite D call. V lost 2 bases and J lost 5, with 12 bases in between. Germline assignment: CDR1 KGHSH and CDR2 LQKENI. The CDR3 loop spans 14 amino acids. DNA for the CDR3: TGTGCCAGCTCACCAGGAGGCTGGGATACTGAAGCTTTCTTT. It codes for CASSPGGWDTEAFF.

In this sample, this clone turned up a few times. The chain joins TRBV29-1 to TRBJ1-5, with a weak D call TRBD1 (5 bases). The CDR3 contains 13 residues. Deletions cut 8 bases from V and 4 bases from J, with 15 bases between. Germline CDR1 and CDR2: SQVTM and ANQGSEA. CDR3 loop: CSIYVGGNQPQHF. In DNA, the CDR3 is TGCAGCATTTATGTGGGGGGGAATCAGCCCCAGCATTTT. Supplemented by reference TRBV29-1 and TRBJ1-5, the full variable domain reads SAVISQKPSRDICQRGTSLTIQCQVDSQVTMMFWYRQQPGQSLTLIATANQGSEATYESGFVIDKFPISRPNLTFSTLTVSNMSPEDSSIYLCSIYVGGNQPQHFGDGTRLSIL.

Here the CDR3 DNA reads TGTGCCAGCAGTTACTCAACGGGACACCGGCCGTCGGGCTACACCTTC. Translation gives CASSYSTGHRPSGYTF. The chain carries TRBV6-5 and TRBJ1-2; tentative D call: TRBD1 (6 bases). CDR3 length: 16 residues. V was cut by 0 bases and J by 8 bases, with 19 bases left in between. Germline CDR1 reads MNHEY; CDR2 reads SVGAGI.

The chain couples TRBV29-1 to TRBJ2-7; tentative D call: TRBD2 (6 bases). The CDR3 consists of 12 residues. Germline CDR1 reads SQVTM; CDR2 reads ANQGSEA. V was trimmed by 5 bases and J by 7 bases, leaving 15 bases between them. CDR3 sequence reads: CSVSGPGGEQYF. Here the CDR3 DNA reads TGCAGCGTTTCGGGACCCGGAGGGGAGCAGTACTTC.

Comments on this clone: At one end, the junction sequence differs from germline, possibly due to a read error. The rearrangement links TRBV7-2 to TRBJ2-5, with 7 positions matching TRBD2. From germline, CDR1 is SGHTA and CDR2 FQGNSA. The length of the CDR3 is 15 residues. CDR3 in amino acids: CACSLVGGGKETQYF. The CDR3 DNA is TGTGCCTGCAGCTTGGTGGGGGGGGGAAAAGAGACCCAGTACTTC.

The J gene is TRBJ1-5, the V gene TRBV5-4; no firm D call. Trimming pared 0 bases from V and 0 bases from J, leaving 7 bases between. The CDR3 consists of 15 residues. CDR1 and CDR2 (germline): SGHNT, YYREEE (reference sequence). CDR3 nucleotides: TGTGCCAGCAGCTTGGGTGGAGATAGCAATCAGCCCCAGCATTTT. Protein sequence: CASSLGGDSNQPQHF.

This clone was seen only a few times. The chain combines TRBV5-4 with TRBJ1-1; unclear D gene. The CDR3 is 14 amino acids. Germline V CDR1 and CDR2: SGHNT, YYREEE (reference sequence). V was trimmed by 0 bases and J by 6 bases, leaving 12 bases between them. The CDR3 bases are TGTGCCAGCAGCTTGGCGGGCATCAGCGCTGAAGCTTTCTTT. Encoded protein: CASSLAGISAEAFF.

A remark on this clone: In the same sample, other DNA sequences code for this CDR3. This chain uses TRBV7-9 with TRBJ1-1; weak D call: TRBD1 (5 bases). The germline V gene has CDR1 SEHNR and CDR2 FQNEAQ (reference sequence). The V end lost 1 base, the J end lost 7 bases, and 10 bases lay between the germline ends. CDR3 size: 13 residues. Written as DNA, the CDR3 is TGTGCCAGCAGCTTAGAGCAGGGAGGTGAAGCTTTCTTT. Its protein is CASSLEQGGEAFF.

The DNA of the CDR3 is TGTGCCAGTAGTAAAATCCGGAACACCATATATTTT. Translating gives CASSKIRNTIYF. The chain joins TRBV19 to TRBJ1-3; D is undetermined. CDR3 length equals 12 residues. V lost 4 bases to trimming and J lost 7 bases, with 8 bases between them. The germline CDR1 and CDR2 sequences are LNHDA and SQIVND (reference sequence). Filled out from reference TRBV19 and TRBJ1-3, the complete variable domain reads DGGITQSPKYLFRKEGQNVTLSCEQNLNHDAMYWYRQDPGQGLRLIYYSQIVNDFQKGDIAEGYSVSREKKESFPLTVTSAQKNPTAFYLCASSKIRNTIYFGEGSWLTVV.

This chain joins TRBV5-1 and TRBJ2-1; D remains unclear. The CDR3 is 13 residues long. CDR1 and CDR2 from the germline V gene are SGHRS and YFSETQ. V lost 0 bases and J lost 6, with 7 bases in between. The CDR3: CASSLAKINEQFF. The DNA of the CDR3 is TGCGCCAGCAGCTTGGCCAAAATCAATGAGCAGTTCTTC.

The V gene is TRBV9, the J gene TRBJ2-1; the D is unclear. The V gene lost 4 bases and the J gene lost 3 bases, with 14 bases spanning the gap. Germline V gene data show CDR1 as SGDLS and CDR2 as YYNGEE. The CDR3 loop spans 15 amino acids. For the CDR3, the DNA is TGTGCCAGCAGCCCACGAGGTACGAGCTACAATGAGCAGTTCTTC. As protein: CASSPRGTSYNEQFF.

This chain connects TRBV10-3 to TRBJ1-2; 9 bases fit TRBD1. V gave up 4 bases and J gave up 6 bases; unmatched junction bases: 12. CDR1 and CDR2 from the germline V gene are ENHRY and SYGVKD. The CDR3 runs 16 residues. As DNA, the CDR3 is TGTGCCATCAGTGCGGCCCCGGGACAGGGAGCCAATGGCTACACCTTC. Amino acids: CAISAAPGQGANGYTF.

The rearrangement links TRBV6-5 to TRBJ2-7; 7 positions match TRBD1. The ends lost 0 bases at V and 3 bases at J; junction bases unmatched: 5. Germline values: CDR1 MNHEY, CDR2 SVGAGI. The CDR3 contains 15 residues. The CDR3 is CASSYSTGFGYEQYF. The CDR3 nucleotides read TGTGCCAGCAGTTACTCGACAGGGTTCGGCTACGAGCAGTACTTC.

Points on this clone: A read error may account for a junction end that differs from germline. The chain has TRBV27 and TRBJ2-7; D may correspond to TRBD1 or TRBD2 (5 bases each). The length of the CDR3 is 13 residues. Germline V lookup: CDR1 MNHEY, CDR2 SMNVEV (reference sequence). The CDR3 here is CASSFRDHPTQYF. The CDR3 coding sequence is TGTGCCAGCAGTTTCCGGGACCATCCAACTCAGTATTTC.

This chain links TRBV30 with TRBJ2-3; 9 bases match TRBD2. The junction had 7 bases not matched to a gene; V was cut back by 2 bases and J by 4 bases. This CDR3 is built from 15 residues. CDR1 is GTSNPN and CDR2 is SVGIG in the germline V gene (reference sequence). This CDR3 reads CAWSIFSGSSDTQYF. The CDR3 DNA reads TGTGCCTGGAGTATTTTTAGCGGGAGCTCAGATACGCAGTATTTT. The full variable domain, in which reference TRBV30 and TRBJ2-3 provide the parts outside the CDR3, is SQTIHQWPATLVQPVGSPLSLECTVEGTSNPNLYWYRQAAGRGLQLLFYSVGIGQISSEVPQNLSASRPQDRQFILSSKKLLLSDSGFYLCAWSIFSGSSDTQYFGPGTRLTVL.

With respect to this clone: The same CDR3 can be traced to other DNA sequences in this sample. This chain connects TRBV12-3 or TRBV12-4 to TRBJ2-1; 8 positions match TRBD2. J was trimmed by 9 bases and V by 2 bases; bases with no gene match: 3. The CDR3 consists of 13 residues. In DNA, the CDR3 is TGTGCCAGCAGTTTACTGGCGGGAGGTGAGCAGTTCTTC. Translating gives CASSLLAGGEQFF.

The rearrangement joins TRBV27 to TRBJ2-7; no definite D call. CDR1 and CDR2 from the germline V gene are MNHEY and SMNVEV (reference sequence). V lost 3 bases, J lost 4 bases, and 31 bases lay in between. The CDR3 extends over 20 amino acids. CDR3 nucleotides: TGTGCCAGCAGTTTGTGGGCCCCGGCGTCCGTAATGGTCGGTTCTTACGAGCAGTACTTC. Amino acids: CASSLWAPASVMVGSYEQYF.

The chain is built from TRBV18 and TRBJ1-5; 10 bases agree with TRBD1. Per germline, CDR1 KGHSH and CDR2 LQKENI. With V trimmed by 3 bases and J by 9 bases, 11 bases remained unmatched. This CDR3 comprises 16 residues. The CDR3 loop reads CASSPRGDRGKAPQHF. The CDR3 nucleotides are TGTGCCAGCTCACCGCGTGGGGACAGGGGAAAGGCGCCCCAGCATTTT.

This clone has a handful of counts. The DNA of the CDR3 is TGTGCCAGCAGCTTATGGGGGGGGTACGAGCAGTACTTC. Amino acids: CASSLWGGYEQYF. The chain links TRBV7-2 to TRBJ2-7; 7 nucleotides align to TRBD2. Losses at the gene ends were 2 bases for V and 4 bases for J; bases not matched to a gene: 2. Per germline, CDR1 SGHTA and CDR2 FQGNSA. The CDR3 runs 13 residues.

The J gene is TRBJ2-3, the V gene TRBV4-2; D perhaps matches TRBD2 (5 bases). The CDR3 runs 16 residues. V dropped 0 bases and J dropped 1 base, with 11 bases sitting between them. Germline loops: CDR1 LGHNA, CDR2 YNFKEQ. The CDR3 sequence is CASSQDPGTGTDTQYF. The CDR3 nucleotides are TGTGCCAGCAGCCAAGATCCGGGAACAGGCACAGATACGCAGTATTTT.

In its sample, this clone was seen a few times. This chain links TRBV29-1 with TRBJ1-2, with 9 bases identical to TRBD1. The V gene end was trimmed by 7 bases and the J gene end by 4 bases; junction bases not matched to a gene: 7. CDR1 and CDR2 (germline): SQVTM, ANQGSEA. This CDR3 has 13 residues. CDR3 in amino acids: CSGWDRARYGYTF. The CDR3 DNA follows: TGCAGCGGATGGGACAGGGCTCGCTATGGCTACACCTTC.

CDR3 coding DNA: TGCGCCAGCAGCTTTGGGGTGGGGGCTATCTCTGTCACTGAAGCTTTCTTT. Translated, it gives CASSFGVGAISVTEAFF. The chain uses TRBV5-1 and TRBJ1-1; D might be TRBD1 (6 bases). Germline values: CDR1 SGHRS, CDR2 YFSETQ. The CDR3 runs 17 residues. Trimming stripped 2 bases from V and 4 bases from J, with 21 bases between.

The gene calls are TRBV28 and TRBJ2-1; the D is unclear. The CDR3 loop spans 14 amino acids. The germline CDR1 and CDR2 sequences are MDHEN and SYDVKM. V gave up 4 bases and J gave up 10 bases, with 17 bases separating them. CDR3 DNA sequence: TGTGCCAGCAGTTCCCGCTGGGTCGAGAGGGAGCAGTTCTTC. Translating gives CASSSRWVEREQFF.

The V gene is TRBV10-3, the J gene TRBJ2-1, with unresolved D. The CDR3 is 14 residues long. Germline values: CDR1 ENHRY, CDR2 SYGVKD. Trimming removed 5 bases at V and 0 bases at J, with 8 bases between. CDR3 bases: TGTGCCATCAGTACTGACAACTCCTACAATGAGCAGTTCTTC. Its protein product is CAISTDNSYNEQFF.

J is TRBJ2-7 and V is TRBV7-3; D tentatively fits TRBD1 or TRBD2 (6 bases each). Deletions cut 2 bases from V and 4 bases from J, with 15 bases between. CDR1 and CDR2 from the germline V gene are SGHTA and FQGTGA. The CDR3 runs to 15 residues. This chain's CDR3 is CASSLGGGRVYEQYF. DNA of the CDR3: TGTGCCAGCAGCTTAGGTGGGGGGCGCGTATACGAGCAGTACTTC.

The CDR3 here is CASSPHGNTEAFF. In DNA form, the CDR3 reads TGTGCCAGCAGTCCACACGGGAACACTGAAGCTTTCTTT. The V call is TRBV12-3 or TRBV12-4, the J call TRBJ1-1; D remains unclear. V was trimmed by 5 bases and J by 1 base, leaving 8 bases between them. The CDR3 is made up of 13 amino acids.

J is TRBJ2-1 and V is TRBV11-2; 13 bases line up with TRBD2. The CDR3 contains 16 residues. Trimming cost V 2 bases and J 6 bases; bases outside gene matches: 4. Germline lookup yields CDR1 SGHAT and CDR2 FQNNGV. The CDR3 here is CASSLRGTSGTNEQFF. CDR3 nucleotide sequence: TGTGCCAGCAGCTTACGCGGGACTAGCGGGACCAATGAGCAGTTCTTC. The variable domain in full, completed from reference TRBV11-2 and TRBJ2-1, reads EAGVAQSPRYKIIEKRQSVAFWCNPISGHATLYWYQQILGQGPKLLIQFQNNGVVDDSQLPKDRFSAERLKGVDSTLKIQPAKLEDSAVYLCASSLRGTSGTNEQFFGPGTRLTVL.